The 25 T cell receptor beta chains in this list originate from one sample, sequenced in a study of T cell clones after liver transplantation (dated 2019 in TCRdb). The time point label corresponds to: pre-transplant. Libraries came from the immunoSEQ multiplex PCR assay. The source is immuneACCESS, and TCRdb retained only in-frame sequences with V and J called. Part of the clones is not carried over; for the studies checked, unresolved V genes explain less than half of this, and the remainder is unexplained. The sample records some 110,000 clones, 75% to 90% of which are singletons. The ten top clones hold just under 1% of the sample. The sample in question was CD4+ T cells from blood, obtained before liver transplant. All receptors come from a human donor who received a liver transplant.

This clone was picked up a small number of times. The rearrangement uses TRBV10-3 and TRBJ1-1; 8 positions agree with TRBD1. This CDR3 contains 14 residues. After removal of 7 bases from V and 5 bases from J, the junction contained 9 bases not matched to a gene. Looked up from germline, CDR1 is ENHRY and CDR2 is SYGVKD. CDR3: CAITQTGEGTEAFF. The CDR3 bases are TGTGCCATCACGCAGACAGGGGAAGGGACTGAAGCTTTCTTT.

The chain has TRBV5-6 and TRBJ1-2, with a possible D match to TRBD1 (6 bases). This CDR3 has 15 residues. V lost 4 bases to trimming and J lost 5 bases, with 18 bases between them. Per the germline V gene, CDR1 is SGHDT and CDR2 is YYEEEE. The CDR3 region has the DNA TGTGCCAGCAGCCCTTACAGGGTGAGGGCGTATGGCTACACCTTC. It is translated as CASSPYRVRAYGYTF.

The chain couples TRBV19 to TRBJ2-1, with 15 positions matching TRBD2. The CDR3 runs to 15 residues. V lost 7 bases and J lost 7; bases outside the gene matches: 5. Looked up from germline, CDR1 is LNHDA and CDR2 is SQIVND (reference sequence). The CDR3 nucleotides are TGTGCCAGTACCCCGGGACTAGCGGGAGGTAATGAGCAGTTCTTC. Protein product: CASTPGLAGGNEQFF.

V is TRBV27 and J is TRBJ2-3, with 8 nucleotides matching TRBD1. The germline gives CDR1 MNHEY, CDR2 SMNVEV (reference sequence). Trimming cost V 0 bases and J 9 bases; bases outside gene matches: 8. The CDR3 is 15 residues long. The CDR3: CASSLSSGQGPTQYF. The CDR3 region has the DNA TGTGCCAGCAGTTTATCGTCTGGACAGGGCCCAACGCAGTATTTT.

The DNA for the CDR3 is TGTGCCAGCAGCCATAGAATGGGGGAGCAGTACTTC. Protein sequence: CASSHRMGEQYF. The V call is TRBV14, the J call TRBJ2-7; no definite D call. This CDR3 has 12 amino acids. Germline CDR1 and CDR2: SGHDN and FVKESK. V was clipped by 3 bases and J by 7 bases, with 10 bases between them.

The chain is built from TRBV9 and TRBJ2-7; TRBD1 or TRBD2 may be the D gene (5 bases each). CDR3 length: 16 residues. V was trimmed by 3 bases and J by 6 bases, leaving 22 bases between them. Germline-derived CDR1 and CDR2 are SGDLS and YYNGEE. As DNA, the CDR3 is TGTGCCAGCAGCGCGACCGGACACCTCCCCGGAGGCGAGCAGTACTTC. It codes for CASSATGHLPGGEQYF.

The rearrangement joins TRBV19 to TRBJ1-5; the D is unclear. The CDR3 has 16 amino acids. V shed 3 bases and J shed 0 bases, with 12 bases lying between them. The germline V gene encodes CDR1 LNHDA and CDR2 SQIVND (reference sequence). CDR3 protein: CASSMAAFYSNQPQHF. Written as DNA, the CDR3 is TGTGCCAGTAGTATGGCAGCCTTTTATAGCAATCAGCCCCAGCATTTT.

The rearrangement links TRBV4-2 to TRBJ2-1; TRBD2 aligns across 12 bases. Germline lookup yields CDR1 LGHNA and CDR2 YNFKEQ. The V gene end was trimmed by 0 bases and the J gene end by 7 bases; junction bases not matched to a gene: 1. The CDR3 contains 15 residues. The CDR3 loop is CASSQETSGRNEQFF. CDR3 coding DNA: TGTGCCAGCAGCCAAGAGACTAGCGGGAGAAATGAGCAGTTCTTC.

J is TRBJ2-1 and V is TRBV9; TRBD2 agrees at 7 bases. The CDR3 is 15 amino acids. After removal of 0 bases from V and 8 bases from J, the junction contained 8 bases not matched to a gene. The germline V gene encodes CDR1 SGDLS and CDR2 YYNGEE. This chain's CDR3 is CASSVATGGRDEQFF. In nucleotides, the CDR3 is TGTGCCAGCAGCGTAGCTACAGGTGGGAGGGATGAGCAGTTCTTC.

This chain uses TRBV27 with TRBJ1-2; 7 bases map to TRBD1. After removal of 4 bases from V and 0 bases from J, the junction contained 8 bases not matched to a gene. Germline CDR1 reads MNHEY; CDR2 reads SMNVEV (reference sequence). The CDR3 runs 16 residues. Here the CDR3 reads CASSSYRQGTNYGYTF. Written as DNA, the CDR3 is TGTGCCAGCAGTTCCTACCGACAGGGAACTAACTATGGCTACACCTTC.

The gene calls are TRBV18 and TRBJ1-5; TRBD1 agrees at 8 bases. The J segment lost 1 base and the V segment lost 3 bases, leaving 5 bases of the junction unmatched. CDR3 size: 16 residues. Germline CDR1 and CDR2: KGHSH and LQKENI. CDR3 sequence: CASSPQGASSNQPQHF. The CDR3 DNA sequence: TGTGCCAGCTCACCCCAGGGGGCGAGCAGCAATCAGCCCCAGCATTTT.

The CDR3: CASSTGGAKDTQYF. CDR3 bases: TGTGCCAGCAGTACAGGGGGCGCGAAAGATACGCAGTATTTT. The chain links TRBV6-5 to TRBJ2-3; TRBD1 agrees at 9 bases. The CDR3 is 14 amino acids. CDR1 and CDR2 from the germline V gene are MNHEY and SVGAGI. Germline trimming cut 5 bases from V and 5 bases from J; bases unmatched to any gene: 5.

The rearrangement joins TRBV6-1 to TRBJ1-2; 11 nucleotides line up with TRBD1. This CDR3 is 15 amino acids long. The germline V gene has CDR1 MNHNS and CDR2 SASEGT. V shed 2 bases, J shed 4 bases, and the junction held 3 bases outside the gene matches. The CDR3 sequence is CASSERTGGPYGYTF. For the CDR3, the DNA is TGTGCCAGCAGTGAACGGACAGGGGGCCCCTATGGCTACACCTTC.

This chain links TRBV14 with TRBJ2-5; D is unresolved. V lost 3 bases and J lost 2, with 1 base in between. CDR1 SGHDN and CDR2 FVKESK come from the germline V gene. The length of the CDR3 is 11 residues. The DNA of the CDR3 is TGTGCCAGCAGCCAGCAAGAGACCCAGTACTTC. This gives the protein CASSQQETQYF.

The rearrangement joins TRBV19 to TRBJ2-5, with unresolved D. The CDR3 contains 11 residues. V was pared by 5 bases and J by 5 bases, with 6 bases between. The germline V gene encodes CDR1 LNHDA and CDR2 SQIVND (reference sequence). The CDR3 DNA reads TGTGCCAGTAGTGCGAGGGAGACCCAGTACTTC. This codes for CASSARETQYF.

This clone has just a few counts. The chain uses TRBV19 and TRBJ1-6, with TRBD1 matching 8 bases. The CDR3 sequence is 16 residues long. Germline V gene data show CDR1 as LNHDA and CDR2 as SQIVND (reference sequence). The junction had 6 bases not matched to a gene; V was cut back by 3 bases and J by 5 bases. The CDR3 loop reads CASSIQGATDNSPLHF. The CDR3 DNA follows: TGTGCCAGTAGTATCCAGGGGGCGACGGATAATTCACCCCTCCACTTT.

This clone was seen only once. The chain joins TRBV7-8 to TRBJ1-5, with 7 bases identical to TRBD1. Germline V gene data show CDR1 as SGHVS and CDR2 as FQNEAQ. The J segment lost 1 base and the V segment lost 5 bases, leaving 17 bases of the junction unmatched. CDR3 length: 19 amino acids. Written as DNA, the CDR3 is TGTGCCAGCAGCCCCCGGGCCTCAGGGGGGAGATTGAGCAATCAGCCCCAGCATTTT. It yields the protein CASSPRASGGRLSNQPQHF.

This chain connects TRBV14 to TRBJ2-1; TRBD2 matches 9 bases. With V trimmed by 0 bases and J by 3 bases, 6 bases remained unmatched. Germline CDR1 reads SGHDN; CDR2 reads FVKESK. This CDR3 has 17 amino acids. The CDR3 region is CASSQDWSLAGYNEQFF. CDR3 sequence (DNA): TGTGCCAGCAGCCAAGATTGGTCACTAGCGGGCTACAATGAGCAGTTCTTC.

V gene TRBV14 combines with J gene TRBJ2-3; D gene ambiguous. Deletions cut 2 bases from V and 4 bases from J, with 4 bases between. Germline CDR1 and CDR2: SGHDN and FVKESK. The CDR3 is 12 residues long. The CDR3, as DNA: TGTGCCAGCAGCCAACAATCAGATACGCAGTATTTT. It translates to CASSQQSDTQYF.

The chain carries TRBV7-2 and TRBJ2-7, with 12 nucleotides matching TRBD2. CDR1 is SGHTA and CDR2 is FQGNSA in the germline V gene. The CDR3 has 18 amino acids. V gave up 2 bases and J gave up 5 bases; unmatched junction bases: 13. The CDR3 nucleotides are TGTGCCAGCAGCTTACAGGCCCTAGCGGGGGGGCTAAAGGACGAGCAGTACTTC. Translation gives CASSLQALAGGLKDEQYF.

This chain links TRBV7-9 with TRBJ1-2, with TRBD1 matching over 7 bases. The germline gives CDR1 SEHNR, CDR2 FQNEAQ (reference sequence). CDR3 size: 15 residues. V lost 1 base and J lost 2; bases outside the gene matches: 4. DNA for the CDR3: TGTGCCAGCAGCTTAGTTTCGACAGGGAACTATGGCTACACCTTC. Its translation: CASSLVSTGNYGYTF.

The chain is built from TRBV29-1 and TRBJ1-2; 7 nucleotides match TRBD1. V gave up 6 bases and J gave up 4 bases; unmatched junction bases: 5. CDR1 is SQVTM, CDR2 ANQGSEA, per germline. This CDR3 is 12 amino acids long. This CDR3 is CSVLGQVYGYTF. Here the CDR3 DNA reads TGCAGCGTCTTAGGACAGGTCTATGGCTACACCTTC.

The V and J genes are TRBV28 and TRBJ1-5, with a possible D match to TRBD1 (6 bases). The CDR3 spans 17 residues. V was clipped by 2 bases and J by 5 bases, with 19 bases between them. Germline CDR1 and CDR2: MDHEN and SYDVKM. CDR3 sequence: CASSLDPRGGSDQPQHF. The CDR3 coding sequence is TGTGCCAGCAGTTTAGATCCGAGAGGGGGTTCGGATCAGCCCCAGCATTTT.

This clone was seen just once. CDR3 sequence (DNA): TGTGCCAGCAGCTCCGCCGGGACTAACCCCTACGAGCAGTACTTC. This gives the protein CASSSAGTNPYEQYF. The chain recombines TRBV28 with TRBJ2-7; 7 bases match TRBD2. Germline assignment: CDR1 MDHEN and CDR2 SYDVKM. This CDR3 has 15 amino acids. The ends lost 6 bases at V and 2 bases at J; junction bases unmatched: 10.

In DNA, the CDR3 is TGTGCCAGCGGATCGGGAAGCGACTATGAGCAGTTCTTC. It is translated as CASGSGSDYEQFF. The chain employs TRBV28 and TRBJ2-1, with D possibly matching TRBD2 (5 bases). CDR3 length: 13 residues. With 8 bases removed from V and 8 bases from J, the gap between germline ends came to 16 bases. The germline V gene has CDR1 MDHEN and CDR2 SYDVKM.